These 30 T cell receptor beta chains originate from one sample sequenced in a study of shared clonotypes between healthy human individuals. Libraries were prepared by immunoSEQ multiplex PCR; TCRdb keeps only in-frame clonotypes and omits some of them. The sample shows approximately 700,000 clones, about 80% of them seen only once. The sample taken for sequencing was memory CD4+ T cells sorted from blood. The subset is: CD45RA-negative fraction. All receptors come from a woman aged 30 to 39 in good health.

The chain couples TRBV28 to TRBJ1-1; perhaps TRBD1 as D (5 bases). Germline assignment: CDR1 MDHEN and CDR2 SYDVKM. Trimming removed 5 bases at V and 11 bases at J, with 18 bases between. This CDR3 is built from 13 residues. CDR3 bases: TGTGCCAGCAGTATCACCCATCTGGGGCGGGCTTTCTTT. Translating it yields CASSITHLGRAFF.

The chain recombines TRBV5-1 with TRBJ1-4; unclear D gene. The CDR3 sequence is 14 residues long. The germline V gene has CDR1 SGHRS and CDR2 YFSETQ. Between the trimmed V and J ends, which lost 5 bases and 10 bases, there was a span of 18 bases. CDR3 residues: CASSSPEGIGKLFF. The CDR3 DNA reads TGCGCCAGCAGTAGCCCCGAAGGGATCGGAAAACTGTTTTTT.

This chain joins TRBV11-3 and TRBJ2-1, with TRBD2 identical over 8 bases. The CDR3 is 18 amino acids. Germline CDR1 and CDR2: SGHNT and YENEEA. J lost 4 bases, V lost 1 base, and 12 bases had no gene match. DNA of the CDR3: TGTGCCAGCAGCTTAGGTACTTTCGGAGCGGGGGCATACAATGAGCAGTTCTTC. This sequence encodes CASSLGTFGAGAYNEQFF.

The chain has TRBV6-5 and TRBJ1-5, with 7 bases lining up with TRBD1. Trimming removed 5 bases from V and 5 bases from J; junction bases left unmatched: 9. Per germline, CDR1 MNHEY and CDR2 SVGAGI. The CDR3 consists of 15 residues. The CDR3 loop is CASSVSGGFHQPQHF. The CDR3 DNA reads TGTGCCAGCAGTGTCTCAGGGGGGTTCCATCAGCCCCAGCATTTT.

The chain uses TRBV5-1 and TRBJ2-7, with 8 nucleotides matching TRBD2. Germline V gene data show CDR1 as SGHRS and CDR2 as YFSETQ. CDR3 length: 15 residues. With 7 bases clipped from V and 2 bases from J, the junction kept 11 bases outside the gene matches. In DNA, the CDR3 is TGCGCCAGCTCACCCGTGGCGGGAGGAACCTACGAGCAGTACTTC. It codes for CASSPVAGGTYEQYF.

The chain carries TRBV5-6 and TRBJ2-7; maybe TRBD2 (6 bases). Trimming removed 0 bases at V and 3 bases at J, with 16 bases between. Germline CDR1 reads SGHDT; CDR2 reads YYEEEE. CDR3 length: 16 residues. The CDR3: CASSLVGGQGIYEQYF. CDR3 sequence (DNA): TGTGCCAGCAGCTTGGTAGGAGGGCAGGGCATCTACGAGCAGTACTTC.

The J gene is TRBJ2-3, the V gene TRBV28; a weak D match, TRBD2 (5 bases). Deletions cut 6 bases from V and 4 bases from J, with 23 bases between. CDR1 is MDHEN, CDR2 SYDVKM, per germline. This CDR3 region has 17 residues. The DNA for the CDR3 is TGTGCCAGCAGCCTCGGAGGCGGGCGACGAGTCGCAGATACGCAGTATTTT. Translation: CASSLGGGRRVADTQYF.

The chain joins TRBV28 to TRBJ2-3; the D gene is possibly TRBD2 (6 bases). The CDR3 has 14 amino acids. Germline V lookup: CDR1 MDHEN, CDR2 SYDVKM. V gave up 2 bases and J gave up 10 bases, with 16 bases separating them. The CDR3 reads CASSLTGDYDSQYF. The CDR3 DNA follows: TGTGCCAGCAGTTTAACGGGAGATTACGATTCGCAGTATTTT.

This clone has just one count. The chain carries TRBV27 and TRBJ2-1, with 10 bases that match TRBD2. The germline gives CDR1 MNHEY, CDR2 SMNVEV (reference sequence). The CDR3 has 16 amino acids. The junction had 13 bases not matched to a gene; V was cut back by 7 bases and J by 7 bases. The CDR3 region has the DNA TGTGCCAGCACCCCGATAAGCGGGAGGGCCTCAAATGAGCAGTTCTTC. Its protein is CASTPISGRASNEQFF.

The rearrangement links TRBV28 to TRBJ2-7; 10 nucleotides match TRBD1. Germline V CDR1 and CDR2: MDHEN, SYDVKM. The CDR3 runs to 16 residues. With V trimmed by 4 bases and J by 1 base, 7 bases remained unmatched. In DNA, the CDR3 is TGTGCCAGCAGTTCCCCCCAGGACAGGGGGTCCTACGAGCAGTACTTC. This encodes CASSSPQDRGSYEQYF. Full variable domain (rest looked up from reference TRBV28 and TRBJ2-7): DVKVTQSSRYLVKRTGEKVFLECVQDMDHENMFWYRQDPGLGLRLIYFSYDVKMKEKGDIPEGYSVSREKKERFSLILESASTNQTSMYLCASSSPQDRGSYEQYFGPGTRLTVT.

The chain carries TRBV2 and TRBJ2-5; possibly TRBD2 for D (5 bases). The ends were cut back, 1 base at V and 5 bases at J, with 8 bases in the middle. The CDR3 extends over 13 amino acids. Germline V gene data show CDR1 as SNHLY and CDR2 as FYNNEI. For the CDR3, the DNA is TGTGCCAGCAGTGAAGAGGGCGGGGAGACCCAGTACTTC. Protein: CASSEEGGETQYF.

This clone was seen a handful of times. The V call is TRBV19, the J call TRBJ1-1; D remains unclear. Germline V lookup: CDR1 LNHDA, CDR2 SQIVND (reference sequence). Between the trimmed V and J ends, which lost 9 bases and 0 bases, there was a span of 8 bases. The CDR3 has 12 amino acids. CDR3 sequence: CASQGMNTEAFF. The DNA of the CDR3 is TGTGCCAGCCAAGGAATGAACACTGAAGCTTTCTTT.

This clone was seen repeatedly, ten times or more. DNA of the CDR3: TGTGCCAGCAGCTTAGCTCTAGGGGGAGGAACCGGGGAGCTGTTTTTT. Amino acids: CASSLALGGGTGELFF. V gene TRBV7-6 combines with J gene TRBJ2-2; TRBD1 or TRBD2 may be the D gene (6 bases each). V was shortened by 0 bases and J by 5 bases, with 13 bases between the two germline ends. Looked up from germline, CDR1 is SGHVS and CDR2 is FNYEAQ. The CDR3 has 16 amino acids.

The chain couples TRBV28 to TRBJ2-3, with D possibly being TRBD1 (6 bases). The CDR3 has 15 amino acids. Germline V gene lookup returns CDR1 MDHEN and CDR2 SYDVKM. With 3 bases removed from V and 3 bases from J, the gap between germline ends came to 13 bases. CDR3 residues: CASSFGGRGTDTQYF. DNA for the CDR3: TGTGCCAGCAGTTTTGGGGGTAGGGGGACAGATACGCAGTATTTT. Complete variable domain (other parts from reference TRBV28 and TRBJ2-3): DVKVTQSSRYLVKRTGEKVFLECVQDMDHENMFWYRQDPGLGLRLIYFSYDVKMKEKGDIPEGYSVSREKKERFSLILESASTNQTSMYLCASSFGGRGTDTQYFGPGTRLTVL.

This clone has a count of ten or more. The chain links TRBV19 to TRBJ2-7, with D perhaps TRBD2 (6 bases). CDR3 size: 13 residues. V dropped 5 bases and J dropped 7 bases, with 15 bases sitting between them. Germline-derived CDR1 and CDR2 are LNHDA and SQIVND (reference sequence). The CDR3 loop is CASSRLDLGEQYF. The CDR3 DNA sequence: TGTGCCAGTAGTCGACTAGACTTGGGAGAGCAGTACTTC.

This sequence joins TRBV7-3 and TRBJ1-3; 7 bases are shared with TRBD1. CDR1 and CDR2 (germline): SGHTA, FQGTGA. The V and J ends lost 6 bases and 2 bases, in that order; junction bases with no gene match: 10. The CDR3 length is 16 residues. The CDR3 loop is CASRTPGGTTGNTIYF. DNA for the CDR3: TGTGCCAGCAGAACCCCAGGGGGTACTACTGGAAACACCATATATTTT. The variable domain in full, completed from reference TRBV7-3 and TRBJ1-3, reads GAGVSQTPSNKVTEKGKYVELRCDPISGHTALYWYRQSLGQGPEFLIYFQGTGAADDSGLPNDRFFAVRPEGSVSTLKIQRTERGDSAVYLCASRTPGGTTGNTIYFGEGSWLTVV.

The chain carries TRBV28 and TRBJ1-5; possibly TRBD1 for D (5 bases). Germline CDR1 MDHEN, CDR2 SYDVKM. V lost 10 bases and J lost 1, with 23 bases in between. The CDR3 spans 17 residues. CDR3 DNA sequence: TGTGCCACCGTTTTTGGGATCGGCGGGGGGAGCAATCAGCCCCAGCATTTT. Protein sequence: CATVFGIGGGSNQPQHF. Looking up the rest from reference TRBV28 and TRBJ1-5 gives the full variable domain: DVKVTQSSRYLVKRTGEKVFLECVQDMDHENMFWYRQDPGLGLRLIYFSYDVKMKEKGDIPEGYSVSREKKERFSLILESASTNQTSMYLCATVFGIGGGSNQPQHFGDGTRLSIL.

The chain has TRBV7-8 and TRBJ2-7; TRBD2 aligns across 8 bases. CDR1 and CDR2 (germline): SGHVS, FQNEAQ. Losses at the gene ends were 4 bases for V and 7 bases for J; bases not matched to a gene: 9. This CDR3 spans 14 amino acids. CDR3 sequence (DNA): TGTGCCAGCAGCTGGGCTAGCGGGTTCGGGGAGCAGTACTTC. Translating it yields CASSWASGFGEQYF.

The chain uses TRBV6-1 and TRBJ2-1; 10 bases match TRBD2. CDR3 length: 12 residues. Germline V lookup: CDR1 MNHNS, CDR2 SASEGT. The trim removed 7 bases at V and 8 bases at J, leaving 2 bases unmatched. CDR3 sequence (DNA): TGTGCCAGCAAAGCGGGGGGGGATGAGCAGTTCTTC. Translating it yields CASKAGGDEQFF.

This clone was observed a handful of times. The CDR3 DNA reads as TGCGCCAGCAGGGAGGGCAGGGGGTCAAATCAGCCCCAGCATTTT. Translated, it gives CASREGRGSNQPQHF. The chain carries TRBV10-2 and TRBJ1-5, with 7 bases aligning to TRBD1. V lost 6 bases to trimming and J lost 4 bases; unmatched junction nucleotides: 9. Germline loops: CDR1 WSHSY, CDR2 SAAADI. The CDR3 has 15 amino acids.

In nucleotides, the CDR3 is TGCGCCAGCAGTGAGTTTGACTCCAATACGCAGTATTTT. This translates into CASSEFDSNTQYF. V and J are TRBV10-2 and TRBJ2-3, with D unresolved. CDR3 length: 13 amino acids. Per germline, CDR1 WSHSY and CDR2 SAAADI. Trimming shortened V by 1 base and J by 7 bases, and 9 bases separated the two germline ends.

The J gene is TRBJ2-3, the V gene TRBV19, with D unresolved. CDR1 and CDR2 (germline): LNHDA, SQIVND (reference sequence). The CDR3 sequence is 14 residues long. V lost 1 base and J 2 bases, leaving 7 bases between the germline ends. In nucleotides, the CDR3 is TGTGCCAGTAGTATAGCGACGAACACAGATACGCAGTATTTT. It is translated as CASSIATNTDTQYF.

This chain uses TRBV6-1 with TRBJ2-7; possibly TRBD1 for D (5 bases). Germline CDR1 MNHNS, CDR2 SASEGT. The CDR3 covers 14 residues. Between the trimmed V and J ends, which lost 2 bases and 5 bases, there was a span of 13 bases. The chain's CDR3 is CASSEQGVIDEQYF. As DNA, the CDR3 is TGTGCCAGCAGTGAACAGGGTGTTATCGACGAGCAGTACTTC.

This clone was found a few times. The V call is TRBV7-9, the J call TRBJ1-2, with D hard to call. This CDR3 is 17 amino acids long. V was trimmed by 1 base and J by 6 bases, leaving 21 bases between them. The germline V gene encodes CDR1 SEHNR and CDR2 FQNEAQ (reference sequence). The CDR3 reads CASSLGNVGVLTNGYTF. In nucleotides, the CDR3 is TGTGCCAGCAGCTTAGGGAACGTCGGGGTTCTCACGAATGGCTACACCTTC.

In nucleotides, the CDR3 is TGTGCCAGCAGTTATGCGGGGGCGAAAAACATTCAGTACTTC. Translating it yields CASSYAGAKNIQYF. The rearrangement links TRBV28 to TRBJ2-4; tentatively, D is TRBD2 (7 bases). V was clipped by 4 bases and J by 4 bases, with 11 bases between them. This CDR3 spans 14 amino acids. The germline gives CDR1 MDHEN, CDR2 SYDVKM.

This clone was found a few times. This chain links TRBV6-5 with TRBJ2-1; D remains ambiguous. This CDR3 is built from 12 residues. The V end was cut by 4 bases, the J end by 7 bases, with 8 bases between. Germline V gene data show CDR1 as MNHEY and CDR2 as SVGAGI. DNA for the CDR3: TGTGCCAGCAGTTCCAGTTTAAATGAGCAGTTCTTC. This codes for CASSSSLNEQFF.

This clone was observed a single time. J is TRBJ1-2 and V is TRBV6-1; no clear D gene. Germline CDR1 reads MNHNS; CDR2 reads SASEGT. V was trimmed by 3 bases and J by 10 bases, leaving 6 bases between them. This CDR3 region has 10 residues. The CDR3 protein is CASSEGVYTF. The CDR3 DNA sequence: TGTGCCAGCAGTGAGGGAGTCTACACCTTC.

V and J are TRBV10-3 and TRBJ2-5; TRBD2 might be the D (5 bases). Trimming pared 4 bases from V and 5 bases from J, leaving 14 bases between. This CDR3 region has 14 residues. CDR1 and CDR2 from the germline V gene are ENHRY and SYGVKD. CDR3 nucleotide sequence: TGTGCCATCAGTGCCGGGTGGGAGAGGGAGACCCAGTACTTC. Translated: CAISAGWERETQYF.

The chain employs TRBV27 and TRBJ1-4; D perhaps matches TRBD1 (5 bases). CDR1 MNHEY and CDR2 SMNVEV come from the germline V gene (reference sequence). The CDR3 covers 14 residues. Deletions cut 2 bases from V and 5 bases from J, with 9 bases between. As DNA, the CDR3 is TGTGCCAGCAGTTTAAGACAGCACAATGAAAAACTGTTTTTT. It is translated as CASSLRQHNEKLFF.

As DNA, the CDR3 is TGTGCCAGCAGCCTTTACAATTCGGCCAACGTCCTGACTTTC. Protein: CASSLYNSANVLTF. The rearrangement links TRBV14 to TRBJ2-6, with D unresolved. In germline, CDR1 is SGHDN, CDR2 FVKESK. Trimming cost V 4 bases and J 6 bases, with 10 bases left between them. CDR3 length equals 14 residues. The variable domain in full, completed from reference TRBV14 and TRBJ2-6, reads EAGVTQFPSHSVIEKGQTVTLRCDPISGHDNLYWYRRVMGKEIKFLLHFVKESKQDESGMPNNRFLAERTGGTYSTLKVQPAELEDSGVYFCASSLYNSANVLTFGAGSRLTVL.